The 5 T cell receptor beta chains listed next were all sequenced from one sample in a study of tumor-infiltrating lymphocytes in glioblastoma multiforme (dated by TCRdb to about 2017). Sequencing was performed on an Illumina HiSeq 2500. TCRB libraries were constructed from RNA through three rounds of nested multiplex PCR following a modified ARM-PCR protocol with multiple V-beta primers and a C-beta primer. TCRdb reprocessing: public reads trimmed at Q25 with fastp, clones called with MiXCR, in-frame beta chains kept. Rows matching on CDR3 protein sequence are summarized as one entry with the most common DNA and genes. This sample comprises 10,000 to 15,000 distinct CDR3 sequences, around 60% of them detected only once. Around 33% of the sample lies in the top ten. The sequenced sample was brain tumor tissue. The receptors here all came from a male donor with glioblastoma.

The genes are TRBV29-1 and TRBJ2-1; D is unresolved. This CDR3 has 11 residues. V was shortened by 2 bases and J by 15 bases, with 14 bases between the two germline ends. Germline values: CDR1 SQVTM, CDR2 ANQGSEA. CDR3 protein: CSVEKGPIRFF. CDR3 DNA: TGCAGCGTTGAAAAAGGCCCTATCCGGTTCTTC.

This clonotype is categorized as medium-sized (0.01 to 0.1%). The CDR3 loop is CASSFLTDLITPGELFF. The CDR3 region has the DNA TGTGCCAGCAGCTTTTTGACAGATCTAATTACCCCCGGGGAGCTGTTTTTT. The V gene is TRBV5-6, the J gene TRBJ2-2; a weak D match, TRBD1 (5 bases). Germline CDR1 SGHDT, CDR2 YYEEEE. The CDR3 spans 17 residues. V lost 2 bases and J 6 bases, leaving 20 bases between the germline ends.

The chain employs TRBV11-2 and TRBJ2-1; a weak D match, TRBD2 (6 bases). Germline V lookup: CDR1 SGHAT, CDR2 FQNNGV. Trimming left V 1 base short and J 2 bases short, with 6 bases between. The CDR3 has 14 amino acids. CDR3 DNA: TGTGCCAGCAGCTTAGCGGGAGCCTACAATGAGCAGTTCTTC. Its translation is CASSLAGAYNEQFF.

The chain couples TRBV11-2 to TRBJ2-2; D gene unclear. From germline, CDR1 is SGHAT and CDR2 FQNNGV. The CDR3 length is 12 residues. Trimming removed 8 bases at V and 5 bases at J, with 9 bases between. CDR3 nucleotide sequence: TGTGCCAGCCTAGACCCGACCGGGGAGCTGTTTTTT. This codes for CASLDPTGELFF.

The rearrangement uses TRBV11-3 and TRBJ2-3; TRBD1 aligns across 9 bases. The CDR3 has 12 amino acids. Germline loops: CDR1 SGHNT, CDR2 YENEEA. V was pared by 9 bases and J by 8 bases, with 6 bases of the junction left unmatched. CDR3 nucleotides: TGTGCCAGTTCACAGGGGGCGACTACGCAGTATTTT. This codes for CASSQGATTQYF.